A selection of T cell receptor beta chains follows, all from one sample in a study of T cell responses to AZD1222 COVID-19 vaccine. The data were produced by immunoSEQ multiplex PCR, yet TCRdb's version contains in-frame clones alone and is incomplete. The data hold approximately 91,000 clones, with around 90% observed a single time. Sequencing used peripheral blood, obtained 28 days after the second AZD1222 dose. These receptors came from an adult who received the AZD1222 COVID-19 vaccine. CDR3s include the opening cysteine and the closing phenylalanine or tryptophan. A D gene is named only where the DNA matches it firmly. Rows may omit the clone size; those that give it use once, few, many or a size class.

TGCAGCGTTGACCGAATGTACCAAGAGACCCAGTACTTC	CSVDRMYQETQYF	NA	NA	TRBV29-1	TRBJ2-5
TGTGCCAGCAGTTTCCGGGATCAGCCCCAGCATTTT	CASSFRDQPQHF	NA	once	TRBV12-3/TRBV12-4	TRBJ1-5
TGTGCCATCAGTGAGTTAGCGGGGTGGAGCGAGACCCAGTACTTC	CAISELAGWSETQYF	TRBD2	NA	TRBV10-3	TRBJ2-5
TGTGCCAGCAGTTACTCTAGGAACAGGGGAAGCTCTGGCTACACCTTC	CASSYSRNRGSSGYTF	TRBD1	NA	TRBV6-5	TRBJ1-2
TGTGCCAGCAGCATCAGACAGTCCTATGGCTACACCTTC	CASSIRQSYGYTF	NA	NA	TRBV13	TRBJ1-2
TGTGCCAGCAGCTTAGGTGGACTAGCGGGATCATTCAGCGGGGAGCTGTTTTTT	CASSLGGLAGSFSGELFF	TRBD2	NA	TRBV11-3	TRBJ2-2
TGTGCCAGCAGCCACGGGACAGGGTCCCTAAATGAGCAGTTCTTC	CASSHGTGSLNEQFF	TRBD1	NA	TRBV3-1/TRBV3-2	TRBJ2-1
TGTGCCAGCAGCCCACGGGGGGATCAGCCCCAGCATTTT	CASSPRGDQPQHF	NA	once	TRBV12-3/TRBV12-4	TRBJ1-5
TGTGCCAGCAGCCCGGGCTCCGGTGAGCAGTTCTTC	CASSPGSGEQFF	NA	NA	TRBV3-1/TRBV3-2	TRBJ2-1
TGTGCCAGCGGTCGGGACAGGGGGGCGGGTCAGCCCCAGCATTTT	CASGRDRGAGQPQHF	TRBD1	NA	TRBV6-5	TRBJ1-5
TGCGCCAGCAGCCAAGAAGCAGGGAGCGAGCAGTACTTC	CASSQEAGSEQYF	NA	once	TRBV4-3	TRBJ2-7
TGTGCCAGCACAGGACAGAAGCGAGGGGCTTTCTTT	CASTGQKRGAFF	NA	NA	TRBV28	TRBJ1-1
TGTGCCAGCAGTTTTGACAGGAACACTGAAGCTTTCTTT	CASSFDRNTEAFF	NA	NA	TRBV12-3/TRBV12-4	TRBJ1-1
TGTGCCAGCAGCCAAGATTGGGGGGGAAACACTGAAGCTTTCTTT	CASSQDWGGNTEAFF	NA	NA	TRBV3-1/TRBV3-2	TRBJ1-1
TGTGCCAGCAGCTTGTACGAGAACACCGGGGAGCTGTTTTTT	CASSLYENTGELFF	NA	NA	TRBV5-4	TRBJ2-2
TGTGCCAGCAGCCTCGGTGTAGCGGGAGCTGGGTACGAGCAGTACTTC	CASSLGVAGAGYEQYF	TRBD2	NA	TRBV7-2	TRBJ2-7
TGTGCCAGCAGGGCCGGACAGGGCGACTATGGCTACACCTTC	CASRAGQGDYGYTF	TRBD1	NA	TRBV2	TRBJ1-2
TGTGCCATCAGGGCGTTTACTAGCGGGGCACCCGGCACCGGGGAGCTGTTTTTT	CAIRAFTSGAPGTGELFF	TRBD2	NA	TRBV10-3	TRBJ2-2
TGTGCCAGCAGCCCAGAGTGGGGCGCGAGCGGGAGGGTGAACGAGCAGTACTTC	CASSPEWGASGRVNEQYF	TRBD2	NA	TRBV3-1/TRBV3-2	TRBJ2-7
TGTGCCAGCAGTCCGCCGACAGGGACCTACGAGCAGTACTTC	CASSPPTGTYEQYF	TRBD1	NA	TRBV27	TRBJ2-7
TGTGCCAGCAGTTTGAACAGGGTCCAAGAGACCCAGTACTTC	CASSLNRVQETQYF	NA	NA	TRBV27	TRBJ2-5
TGTGCCAGCAGCTTAGAGGGGGGGCTGGTTGAAAAACTGTTTTTT	CASSLEGGLVEKLFF	NA	NA	TRBV7-9	TRBJ1-4
TGTGCCAGCACCCTTGCCGGGACAGGGAGCAATCAGCCCCAGCATTTT	CASTLAGTGSNQPQHF	TRBD1	few	TRBV7-9	TRBJ1-5
TGTGCCAGCAGCCGGGAGGCGAAAAACATTCAGTACTTC	CASSREAKNIQYF	TRBD2	NA	TRBV6-5	TRBJ2-4
TGTGCCAGCAGCTTAGATCTGGCAGGGGGTGATAACTATGGCTACACCTTC	CASSLDLAGGDNYGYTF	TRBD1	NA	TRBV11-2	TRBJ1-2
TGTGCCAGCAGACCTGGGACTAGCGGGAGCACAGATACGCAGTATTTT	CASRPGTSGSTDTQYF	TRBD2	NA	TRBV7-9	TRBJ2-3
TGTGCCAGCAGTTCGCTCGGGACTGGCTCTGGAAACACCATATATTTT	CASSSLGTGSGNTIYF	NA	NA	TRBV28	TRBJ1-3
TGTGCCAGCAGCTTAGAGGTAGCGGACAACAATGAGCAGTTCTTC	CASSLEVADNNEQFF	NA	NA	TRBV11-3	TRBJ2-1
TGCGCCAGCAGCCAAGATGAGTGGGGGACAGGCAATCAGCCCCAGCATTTT	CASSQDEWGTGNQPQHF	TRBD1	NA	TRBV4-1	TRBJ1-5
TGTGCCACTTGTTCAGTACCCTTGCGCAAACTGTTTTTT	CATCSVPLRKLFF	NA	NA	TRBV12-3/TRBV12-4	TRBJ1-4
TGTGCCAGTAGTAGAAAGCAGGGGAACGAGCAGTACTTC	CASSRKQGNEQYF	NA	NA	TRBV19	TRBJ2-7
TGTGCCAGCAGCTTAGCGACTAGCGGCGCCTCCTACGAGCAGTACTTC	CASSLATSGASYEQYF	TRBD2	once	TRBV7-2	TRBJ2-7
TGCGCCAGCAGTGAGGCAGTCGTGAACACTGAAGCTTTCTTT	CASSEAVVNTEAFF	NA	NA	TRBV5-1	TRBJ1-1
TGTGCCAGCAGCCAATCGACGGTGGACTCTGGAAACACCATATATTTT	CASSQSTVDSGNTIYF	NA	NA	TRBV5-5	TRBJ1-3
TGCGCCAGCAGCCTACCGATCCCTACCGGGGAGCTGTTTTTT	CASSLPIPTGELFF	NA	NA	TRBV4-1	TRBJ2-2
TGTGCCAGCAGCCAAGCAGGGATTTTAGGGGACATTCAGTACTTC	CASSQAGILGDIQYF	NA	NA	TRBV3-1/TRBV3-2	TRBJ2-4
TGTGCCAGCTGGGCATTCCCTAATGAAAAACTGTTTTTT	CASWAFPNEKLFF	NA	NA	TRBV28	TRBJ1-4
TGTGCCAGCAGCTTAGGCCGGGACAGGGGAAGTTTGGAGCAGTTCTTC	CASSLGRDRGSLEQFF	TRBD1	NA	TRBV11-2	TRBJ2-1
TGCGCCAGCAGCTTGATGACAGGGGGCAATGAGCAGTTCTTC	CASSLMTGGNEQFF	TRBD1	NA	TRBV5-1	TRBJ2-1